This TCR beta chain was obtained from a study of blood T cell repertoires in COVID-19. Across the study: The origin of the acute and convalescent COVID-19 samples was the United States, Italy and Spain.

Method: immunoSEQ multiplex PCR; TCRdb's copy keeps in-frame clones and lacks some. This sample yields roughly 120,000 clones, of which 85% to 90% are seen a single time; about 1% belongs to the top ten. Germline CDR1 is SNHLY and CDR2 is FYNNEI. The CDR3 is 13 residues long. J was trimmed by 8 bases and V by 10 bases; bases with no gene match: 12. The rearrangement uses TRBV2 and TRBJ1-2, with 8 bases lining up with TRBD1. Sequencing input: peripheral blood. This clonotype originated in a woman in her forties or fifties with active or convalescent COVID-19. DNA for the CDR3: TGTGCCAACCATTCCGGGACAGGAGGAGGCTACACCTTC. The encoded protein is CANHSGTGGGYTF.